This T cell receptor beta chain was retrieved from a study of beta chain features in type 1 diabetes. Regarding the study as a whole: Moderate yet significant TCRB CDR3 shortening was seen in Type 1 diabetes patients in all four CD4+ subsets. For patients, the naive, central memory and Treg TCRB repertoires appeared more alike than for healthy donors. Insertions were fewer and deletions more numerous at VDJ junctions in type 1 diabetes patients.

This clone has just a few counts. Its antigen is still unknown. Every isolated RNA sample was fully reverse transcribed, so sequencing captured expressed TCRB transcripts. The method was immunoSEQ multiplex PCR; TCRdb's version includes in-frame clones alone and lacks a portion of them. The table records about 150,000 clones, 7% to 9% of them present only once. The CDR3 runs to 15 residues. V shed 6 bases and J 4 bases; nucleotides not matched to a gene: 12. Germline CDR1 is MDHEN and CDR2 is SYDVKM. Sequencing used central memory CD4+ T cells from blood. The J gene is TRBJ2-7, the V gene TRBV28; 7 bases line up with TRBD2. This sequence originates from a man between 18 and 35 years old with type 1 diabetes. CDR3 region: CASSPSDREGYEQYF. In nucleotides, the CDR3 is TGTGCCAGCAGCCCGTCGGATAGGGAGGGGTACGAGCAGTACTTC.